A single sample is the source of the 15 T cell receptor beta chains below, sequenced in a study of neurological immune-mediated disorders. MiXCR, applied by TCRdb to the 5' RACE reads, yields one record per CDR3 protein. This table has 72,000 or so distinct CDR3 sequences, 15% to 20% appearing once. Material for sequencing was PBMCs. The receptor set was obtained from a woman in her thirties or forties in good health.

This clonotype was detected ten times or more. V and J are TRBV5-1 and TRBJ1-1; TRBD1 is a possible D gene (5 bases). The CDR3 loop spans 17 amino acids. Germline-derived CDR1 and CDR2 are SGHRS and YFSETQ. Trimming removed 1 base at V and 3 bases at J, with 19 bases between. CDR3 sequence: CASSLFGATGGDTEAFF. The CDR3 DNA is TGCGCCAGCAGCTTGTTCGGGGCAACAGGTGGAGACACTGAAGCTTTCTTT. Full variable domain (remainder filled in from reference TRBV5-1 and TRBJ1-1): KAGVTQTPRYLIKTRGQQVTLSCSPISGHRSVSWYQQTPGQGLQFLFEYFSETQRNKGNFPGRFSGRQFSNSRSEMNVSTLELGDSALYLCASSLFGATGGDTEAFFGQGTRLTVV.

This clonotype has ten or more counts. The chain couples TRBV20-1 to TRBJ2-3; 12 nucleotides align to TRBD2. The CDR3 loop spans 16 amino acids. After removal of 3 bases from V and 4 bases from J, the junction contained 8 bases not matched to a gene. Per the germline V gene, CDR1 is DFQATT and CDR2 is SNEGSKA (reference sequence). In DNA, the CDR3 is TGCAGTGCTAGCCTAGCGGGGGGGGAACGGGCAGATACGCAGTATTTT. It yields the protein CSASLAGGERADTQYF.

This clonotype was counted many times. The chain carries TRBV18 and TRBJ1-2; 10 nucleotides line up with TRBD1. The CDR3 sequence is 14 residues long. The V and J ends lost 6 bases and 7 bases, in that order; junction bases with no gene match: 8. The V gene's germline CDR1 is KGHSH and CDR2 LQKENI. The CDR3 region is CASSPGQGISGYTF. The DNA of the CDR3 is TGTGCCAGCTCGCCGGGACAGGGGATCTCTGGCTACACCTTC.

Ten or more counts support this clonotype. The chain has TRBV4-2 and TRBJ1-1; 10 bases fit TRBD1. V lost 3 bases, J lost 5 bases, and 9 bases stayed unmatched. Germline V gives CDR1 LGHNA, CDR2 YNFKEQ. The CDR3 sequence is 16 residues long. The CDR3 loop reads CASSHGGTGVETEAFF. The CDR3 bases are TGTGCCAGCAGCCACGGTGGGACAGGGGTTGAGACTGAAGCTTTCTTT.

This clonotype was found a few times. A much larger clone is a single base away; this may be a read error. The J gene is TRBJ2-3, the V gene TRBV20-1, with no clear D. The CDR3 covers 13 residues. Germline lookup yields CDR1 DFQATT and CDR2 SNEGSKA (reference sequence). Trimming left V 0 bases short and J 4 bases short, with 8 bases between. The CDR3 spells CSARDLAADTQYF. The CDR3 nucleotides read TGCAGTGCTAGAGATTTGGCGGCAGATACGCAGTATTTT.

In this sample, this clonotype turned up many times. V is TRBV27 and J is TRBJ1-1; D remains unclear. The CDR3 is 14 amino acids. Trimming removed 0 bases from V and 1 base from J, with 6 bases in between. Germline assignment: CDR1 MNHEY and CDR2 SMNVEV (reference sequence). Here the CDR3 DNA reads TGTGCCAGCAGTTTATCGGAACGGAACACTGAAGCTTTCTTT. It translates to CASSLSERNTEAFF.

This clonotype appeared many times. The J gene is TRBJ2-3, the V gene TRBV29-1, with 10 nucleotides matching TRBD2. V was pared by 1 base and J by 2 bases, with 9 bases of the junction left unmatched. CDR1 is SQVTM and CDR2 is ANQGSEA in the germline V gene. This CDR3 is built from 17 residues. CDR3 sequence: CSVEGGSGGRFTDTQYF. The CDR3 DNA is TGCAGCGTTGAAGGGGGTAGCGGGGGGCGATTCACAGATACGCAGTATTTT.

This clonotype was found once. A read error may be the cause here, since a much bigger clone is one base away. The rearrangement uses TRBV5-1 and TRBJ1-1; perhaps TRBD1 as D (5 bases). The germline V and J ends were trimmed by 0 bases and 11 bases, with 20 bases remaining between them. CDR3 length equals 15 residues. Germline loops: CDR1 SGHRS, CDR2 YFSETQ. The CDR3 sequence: CASSLGRNRIAGAFF. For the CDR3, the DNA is TGCGCCAGCAGCTTGGGAAGGAACAGGATTGCGGGGGCTTTCTTT. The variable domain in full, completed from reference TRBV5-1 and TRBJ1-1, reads KAGVTQTPRYLIKTRGQQVTLSCSPISGHRSVSWYQQTPGQGLQFLFEYFSETQRNKGNFPGRFSGRQFSNSRSEMNVSTLELGDSALYLCASSLGRNRIAGAFFGQGTRLTVV.

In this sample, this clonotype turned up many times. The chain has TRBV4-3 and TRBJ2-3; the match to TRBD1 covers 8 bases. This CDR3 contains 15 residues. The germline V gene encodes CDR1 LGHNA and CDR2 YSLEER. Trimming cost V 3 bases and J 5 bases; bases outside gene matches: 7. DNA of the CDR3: TGCGCCAGCAGCCACGAGACAGGGGTGGAAGATACGCAGTATTTT. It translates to CASSHETGVEDTQYF.

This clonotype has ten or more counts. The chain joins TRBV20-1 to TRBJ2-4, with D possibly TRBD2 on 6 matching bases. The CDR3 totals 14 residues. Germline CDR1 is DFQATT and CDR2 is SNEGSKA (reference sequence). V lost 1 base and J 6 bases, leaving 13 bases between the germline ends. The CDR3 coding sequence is TGCAGTGCTAGAGGGGGGGTCGTAGGAAACATTCAGTACTTC. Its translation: CSARGGVVGNIQYF.

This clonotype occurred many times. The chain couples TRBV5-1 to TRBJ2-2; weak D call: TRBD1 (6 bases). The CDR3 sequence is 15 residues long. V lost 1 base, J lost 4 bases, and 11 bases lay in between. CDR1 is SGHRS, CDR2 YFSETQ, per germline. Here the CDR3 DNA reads TGCGCCAGCAGCTTGACCAGGGGCTCCACCGGGGAGCTGTTTTTT. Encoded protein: CASSLTRGSTGELFF.

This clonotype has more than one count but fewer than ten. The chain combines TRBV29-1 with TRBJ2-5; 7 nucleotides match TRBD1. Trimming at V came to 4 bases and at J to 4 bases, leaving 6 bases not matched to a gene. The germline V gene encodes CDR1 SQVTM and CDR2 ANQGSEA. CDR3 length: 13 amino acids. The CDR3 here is CSVVGGRIETQYF. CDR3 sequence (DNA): TGCAGCGTTGTAGGGGGCAGGATAGAGACCCAGTACTTC.

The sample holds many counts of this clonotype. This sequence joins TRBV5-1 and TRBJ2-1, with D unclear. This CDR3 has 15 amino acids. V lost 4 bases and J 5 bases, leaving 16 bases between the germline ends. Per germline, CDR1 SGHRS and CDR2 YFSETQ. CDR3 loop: CASSVTQARHNEQFF. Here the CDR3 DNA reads TGCGCCAGCAGCGTGACCCAGGCGCGCCACAATGAGCAGTTCTTC. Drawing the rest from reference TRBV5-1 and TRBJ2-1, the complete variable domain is KAGVTQTPRYLIKTRGQQVTLSCSPISGHRSVSWYQQTPGQGLQFLFEYFSETQRNKGNFPGRFSGRQFSNSRSEMNVSTLELGDSALYLCASSVTQARHNEQFFGPGTRLTVL.

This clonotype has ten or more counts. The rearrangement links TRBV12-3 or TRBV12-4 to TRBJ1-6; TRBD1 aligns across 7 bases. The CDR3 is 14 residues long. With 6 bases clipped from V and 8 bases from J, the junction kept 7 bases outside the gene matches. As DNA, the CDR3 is TGTGCCAGCAGCCCACAGGGGCGGGATTCACCCCTCCACTTT. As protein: CASSPQGRDSPLHF.

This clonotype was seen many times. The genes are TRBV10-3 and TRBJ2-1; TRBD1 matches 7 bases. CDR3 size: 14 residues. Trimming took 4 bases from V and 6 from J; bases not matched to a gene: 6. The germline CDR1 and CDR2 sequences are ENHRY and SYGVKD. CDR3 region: CAISVYRGTNEQFF. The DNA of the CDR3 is TGTGCCATCAGTGTATACAGGGGTACCAATGAGCAGTTCTTC.